The source of this T cell receptor (beta chain) is a study of Graves' ophthalmopathy and Graves' hyperthyroidism. This clonotype was seen many times. In donors with ophthalmopathy, activity was moderate-to-severe, with CAS ≥3, NOSPECS ≥4 and duration under 3 months. Trimming removed 9 bases from V and 8 bases from J, with 16 bases in between. This CDR3 has 12 residues. RNA served as the template for amplifying TCR beta CDR3 regions. HTBI primers were employed in first-round RT-PCR, then a second-round multiplex PCR followed. TCRdb called the multiplex PCR reads again in MiXCR, with one record for every CDR3 protein. The data hold roughly 480,000 distinct CDR3 sequences, with about an eighth observed a single time.

The sequence was collected from a woman in her 30s with Graves' ophthalmopathy. The V call is TRBV12-3 or TRBV12-4, the J call TRBJ1-2; a weak D match, TRBD1 (6 bases). The sample was blood. The CDR3 is CASGQFVLGYTF. The CDR3, as DNA: TGTGCCAGTGGACAGTTTGTTCTCGGCTACACCTTC.